One and the same sample provided the 13 T cell receptor beta chains below, sequenced in a study of cytomegalovirus exposure and HLA in healthy donors. This PCR relied on a set of 60 Vbeta primers and 13 Jbeta primers. Sequencing was performed with immunoSEQ multiplex PCR; in TCRdb, only in-frame clones are kept and a portion is missing. Of roughly 70,000 clones detected, around 77% appear once; the ten largest clones hold 6.3%. The sample taken for sequencing was PBMCs. Receptors were obtained from a man aged 50-59 years in good health and CMV-seronegative.

This clone was seen more than once but under ten times. The V and J genes are TRBV7-2 and TRBJ1-2, with 9 bases lining up with TRBD1. The CDR3 contains 15 residues. CDR1 SGHTA and CDR2 FQGNSA come from the germline V gene. V shed 3 bases, J shed 6 bases, and the junction held 8 bases outside the gene matches. The CDR3 loop is CASSLFGTGRDGYTF. CDR3 DNA: TGTGCCAGCAGCTTGTTCGGGACAGGGCGAGATGGCTACACCTTC.

The chain carries TRBV6-5 and TRBJ2-7; weak D call: TRBD1 (6 bases). V was clipped by 6 bases and J by 3 bases, with 9 bases between them. The CDR3 runs 12 residues. The V gene's germline CDR1 is MNHEY and CDR2 SVGAGI. CDR3 DNA sequence: TGTGCCAGCAGAACAGGGAACTACGAGCAGTACTTC. Amino acids: CASRTGNYEQYF.

The chain links TRBV28 to TRBJ1-4; 7 bases line up with TRBD1. V dropped 8 bases and J dropped 5; count of bases not matched to a gene: 11. The germline V gene encodes CDR1 MDHEN and CDR2 SYDVKM. The CDR3 is 15 residues long. CDR3 sequence reads: CASRPAGQKNEKLFF. Here the CDR3 DNA reads TGTGCCAGCCGCCCCGCGGGACAGAAGAATGAAAAACTGTTTTTT.

The V call is TRBV5-1, the J call TRBJ2-4, with a tentative D call TRBD1 (6 bases). The V and J ends lost 4 bases and 4 bases respectively, with 12 bases between them. Germline V CDR1 and CDR2: SGHRS, YFSETQ. The CDR3 is 14 residues long. CDR3 nucleotide sequence: TGCGCCAGCAGCCAAGGGACAATAAAAAACATTCAGTACTTC. This gives the protein CASSQGTIKNIQYF.

This clone appeared once. V and J are TRBV19 and TRBJ1-3; the D is unclear. CDR1 LNHDA and CDR2 SQIVND come from the germline V gene (reference sequence). V was trimmed by 7 bases and J by 0 bases, leaving 4 bases between them. This CDR3 has 12 residues. The CDR3 DNA reads TGTGCCAGTATAGACTCTGGAAACACCATATATTTT. Its translation is CASIDSGNTIYF.

The rearrangement joins TRBV6-5 to TRBJ2-1, with 7 bases that match TRBD1. V was pared by 0 bases and J by 10 bases, with 9 bases of the junction left unmatched. CDR3 size: 15 residues. CDR1 is MNHEY, CDR2 SVGAGI, per germline. The CDR3 nucleotides are TGTGCCAGCAGTTACTCGAGGGACAGTGTAGGGGAGCAGTTCTTC. Residues: CASSYSRDSVGEQFF.

The rearrangement joins TRBV28 to TRBJ1-1; weak D call: TRBD1 (5 bases). The CDR3 extends over 15 amino acids. V lost 6 bases to trimming and J lost 4 bases, with 18 bases between them. Germline CDR1 reads MDHEN; CDR2 reads SYDVKM. Here the CDR3 DNA reads TGTGCCAGCAGGGGGGACTCCCGAGGATCCACTGAAGCTTTCTTT. This gives the protein CASRGDSRGSTEAFF. The full variable domain, in which reference TRBV28 and TRBJ1-1 provide the parts outside the CDR3, is DVKVTQSSRYLVKRTGEKVFLECVQDMDHENMFWYRQDPGLGLRLIYFSYDVKMKEKGDIPEGYSVSREKKERFSLILESASTNQTSMYLCASRGDSRGSTEAFFGQGTRLTVV.

This clone has only one observation. J is TRBJ1-1 and V is TRBV2; TRBD1 matches at 9 bases. This CDR3 has 14 amino acids. CDR1 SNHLY and CDR2 FYNNEI come from the germline V gene. The V and J ends lost 6 bases and 2 bases, in that order; junction bases with no gene match: 4. In DNA form, the CDR3 reads TGTGCCAGCAGATACAGGGGGCTAAACACTGAAGCTTTCTTT. Its protein product is CASRYRGLNTEAFF.

This rearrangement joins TRBV7-9 to TRBJ1-1, with D possibly TRBD1 on 5 matching bases. CDR3 length equals 14 residues. CDR1 SEHNR and CDR2 FQNEAQ come from the germline V gene (reference sequence). Trimming removed 5 bases at V and 0 bases at J, with 10 bases between. The CDR3 here is CASSPQGMNTEAFF. CDR3 nucleotides: TGTGCCAGCAGCCCGCAGGGCATGAACACTGAAGCTTTCTTT. The whole variable domain, filled in from reference TRBV7-9 and TRBJ1-1, reads DTGVSQNPRHKITKRGQNVTFRCDPISEHNRLYWYRQTLGQGPEFLTYFQNEAQLEKSRLLSDRFSAERPKGSFSTLEIQRTEQGDSAMYLCASSPQGMNTEAFFGQGTRLTVV.

The chain is built from TRBV4-1 and TRBJ1-6; TRBD1 might be the D (6 bases). Trimming stripped 0 bases from V and 12 bases from J, with 12 bases between. CDR3 length equals 14 residues. The germline V gene has CDR1 MGHRA and CDR2 YSYEKL. As DNA, the CDR3 is TGCGCCAGCAGCCAAGATGGGACATTAGAACCCCTCCACTTT. This gives the protein CASSQDGTLEPLHF.

This chain connects TRBV6-1 to TRBJ1-5; 9 nucleotides line up with TRBD1. Germline V gene sequence: CDR1 MNHNS, CDR2 SASEGT. The CDR3 runs 14 residues. V gave up 7 bases and J gave up 4 bases; unmatched junction bases: 5. The CDR3 nucleotides read TGTGCCAGCATCTTGACAGGGGGGAATCAGCCCCAGCATTTT. Amino acid sequence: CASILTGGNQPQHF.

The V and J genes are TRBV28 and TRBJ2-5, with a weak D call TRBD1 (6 bases). Germline CDR1 and CDR2: MDHEN and SYDVKM. This CDR3 is built from 15 residues. The V end was cut by 3 bases, the J end by 7 bases, with 18 bases between. Here the CDR3 reads CASSFVEDSSMTQYF. The CDR3 DNA is TGTGCCAGCAGTTTCGTGGAGGACAGTTCCATGACCCAGTACTTC. The whole variable domain, filled in from reference TRBV28 and TRBJ2-5, reads DVKVTQSSRYLVKRTGEKVFLECVQDMDHENMFWYRQDPGLGLRLIYFSYDVKMKEKGDIPEGYSVSREKKERFSLILESASTNQTSMYLCASSFVEDSSMTQYFGPGTRLLVL.

The chain carries TRBV5-6 and TRBJ1-5; the match to TRBD1 covers 7 bases. The germline CDR1 and CDR2 sequences are SGHDT and YYEEEE. The CDR3 consists of 15 residues. V shed 1 base and J 7 bases; nucleotides not matched to a gene: 8. The CDR3 loop is CASSLRQGGRQPQHF. CDR3 DNA sequence: TGTGCCAGCAGCTTGAGACAGGGAGGAAGGCAGCCCCAGCATTTT. Drawing the rest from reference TRBV5-6 and TRBJ1-5, the complete variable domain is DAGVTQSPTHLIKTRGQQVTLRCSPKSGHDTVSWYQQALGQGPQFIFQYYEEEERQRGNFPDRFSGHQFPNYSSELNVNALLLGDSALYLCASSLRQGGRQPQHFGDGTRLSIL.